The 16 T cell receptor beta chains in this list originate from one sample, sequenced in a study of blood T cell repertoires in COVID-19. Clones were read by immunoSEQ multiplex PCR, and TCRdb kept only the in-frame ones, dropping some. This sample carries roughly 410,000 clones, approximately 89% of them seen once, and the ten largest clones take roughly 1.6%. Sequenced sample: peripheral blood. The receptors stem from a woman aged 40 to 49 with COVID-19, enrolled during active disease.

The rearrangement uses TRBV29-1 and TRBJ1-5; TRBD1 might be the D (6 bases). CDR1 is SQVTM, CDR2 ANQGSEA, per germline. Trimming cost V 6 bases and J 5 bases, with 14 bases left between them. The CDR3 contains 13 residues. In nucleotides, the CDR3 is TGCAGCGTAACAGGGTTCGGCGATCAGCCCCAGCATTTT. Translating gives CSVTGFGDQPQHF.

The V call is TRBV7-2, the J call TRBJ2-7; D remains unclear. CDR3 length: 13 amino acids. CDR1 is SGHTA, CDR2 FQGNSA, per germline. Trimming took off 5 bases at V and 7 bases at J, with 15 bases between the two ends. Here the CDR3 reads CASSPMTAEEQYF. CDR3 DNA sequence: TGTGCCAGCAGCCCGATGACTGCGGAAGAGCAGTACTTC.

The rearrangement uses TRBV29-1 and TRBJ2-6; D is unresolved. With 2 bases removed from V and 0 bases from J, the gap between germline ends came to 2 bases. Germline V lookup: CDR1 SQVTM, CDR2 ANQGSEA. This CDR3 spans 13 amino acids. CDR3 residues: CSVELSGANVLTF. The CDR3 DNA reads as TGCAGCGTTGAACTCTCTGGGGCCAACGTCCTGACTTTC.

CDR3 nucleotides: TGCAGTGCTATTGCGGGGTACGGCTACACCTTC. Its translation: CSAIAGYGYTF. V gene TRBV20-1 combines with J gene TRBJ1-2; D is unclear. V was shortened by 4 bases and J by 8 bases, with 11 bases between the two germline ends. Germline V lookup: CDR1 DFQATT, CDR2 SNEGSKA (reference sequence). This CDR3 region has 11 residues.

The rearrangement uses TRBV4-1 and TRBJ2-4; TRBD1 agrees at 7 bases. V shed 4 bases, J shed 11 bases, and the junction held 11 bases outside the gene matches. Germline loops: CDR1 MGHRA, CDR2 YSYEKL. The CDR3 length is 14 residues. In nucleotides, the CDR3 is TGCGCCAGCAGCCCGGAGGACAGGTCCATCTTTCAGTACTTC. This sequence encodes CASSPEDRSIFQYF.

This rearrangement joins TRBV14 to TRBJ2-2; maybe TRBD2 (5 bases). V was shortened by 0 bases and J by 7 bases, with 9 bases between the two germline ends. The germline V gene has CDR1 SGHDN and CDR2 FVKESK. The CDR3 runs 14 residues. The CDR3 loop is CASSQDLRGGELFF. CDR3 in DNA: TGTGCCAGCAGCCAAGATCTACGGGGCGGGGAGCTGTTTTTT.

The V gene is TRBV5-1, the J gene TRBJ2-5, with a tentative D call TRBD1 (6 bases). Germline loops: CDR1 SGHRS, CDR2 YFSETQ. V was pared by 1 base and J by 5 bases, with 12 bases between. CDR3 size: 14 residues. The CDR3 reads CASSLLQGQETQYF. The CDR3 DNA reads TGCGCCAGCAGCTTGCTACAGGGTCAGGAGACCCAGTACTTC.

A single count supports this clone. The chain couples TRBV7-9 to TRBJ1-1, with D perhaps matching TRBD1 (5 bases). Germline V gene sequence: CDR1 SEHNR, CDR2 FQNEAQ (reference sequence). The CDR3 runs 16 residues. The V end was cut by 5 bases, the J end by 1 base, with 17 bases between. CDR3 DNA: TGTGCCAGCAGCAATAGCGGGACTCCGAGGAACACTGAAGCTTTCTTT. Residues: CASSNSGTPRNTEAFF.

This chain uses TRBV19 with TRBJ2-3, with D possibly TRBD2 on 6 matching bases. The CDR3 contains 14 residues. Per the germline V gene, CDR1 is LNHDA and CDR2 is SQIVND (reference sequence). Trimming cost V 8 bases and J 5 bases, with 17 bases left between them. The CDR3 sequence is CASSSGLPVDTQYF. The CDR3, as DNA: TGTGCCAGTTCAAGCGGGCTACCGGTAGATACGCAGTATTTT.

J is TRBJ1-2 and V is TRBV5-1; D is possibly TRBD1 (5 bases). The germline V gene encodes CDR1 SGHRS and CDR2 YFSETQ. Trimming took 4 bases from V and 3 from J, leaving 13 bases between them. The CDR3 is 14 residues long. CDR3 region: CASSIRVGDYGYTF. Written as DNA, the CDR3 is TGCGCCAGCAGCATCAGGGTGGGTGACTATGGCTACACCTTC.

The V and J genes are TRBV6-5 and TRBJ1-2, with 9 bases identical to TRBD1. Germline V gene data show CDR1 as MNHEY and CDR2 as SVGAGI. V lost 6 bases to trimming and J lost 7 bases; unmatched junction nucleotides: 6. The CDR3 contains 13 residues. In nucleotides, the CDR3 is TGTGCCAGCAGCCTACAGGGGGCGGCTGGCTACACCTTC. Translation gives CASSLQGAAGYTF.

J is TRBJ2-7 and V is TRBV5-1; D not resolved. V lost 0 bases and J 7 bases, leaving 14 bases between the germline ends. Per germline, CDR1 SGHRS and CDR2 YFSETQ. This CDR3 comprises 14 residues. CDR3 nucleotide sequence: TGCGCCAGCAGCTTGGAGCGCCAGTTCGGAGAGCAGTACTTC. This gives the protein CASSLERQFGEQYF.

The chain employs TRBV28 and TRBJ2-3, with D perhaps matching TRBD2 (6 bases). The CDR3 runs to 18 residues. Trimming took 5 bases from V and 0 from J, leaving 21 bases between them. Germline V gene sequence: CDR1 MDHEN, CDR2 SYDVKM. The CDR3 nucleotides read TGTGCCAGCAGTCGTACCCCCCCGGGGGTGGCTAGCACAGATACGCAGTATTTT. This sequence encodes CASSRTPPGVASTDTQYF.

CDR3 DNA sequence: TGCGCCAGCAGCTTGGCTCTGGCAGGGGATTTAGGGTCACCCCTCCACTTT. This encodes CASSLALAGDLGSPLHF. The chain employs TRBV5-1 and TRBJ1-6; the D gene is possibly TRBD1 (6 bases). V dropped 0 bases and J dropped 10 bases, with 20 bases sitting between them. CDR1 SGHRS and CDR2 YFSETQ come from the germline V gene. This CDR3 is built from 17 residues.

CDR3: CASSYSGRDYSYEQYF. The CDR3 DNA is TGTGCCAGCAGTTACTCCGGCAGGGATTACTCCTACGAGCAGTACTTC. The V call is TRBV6-2 or TRBV6-3, the J call TRBJ2-7; the D gene is possibly TRBD1 (5 bases). Trimming removed 0 bases from V and 0 bases from J, with 12 bases in between. The CDR3 extends over 16 amino acids. In germline, CDR1 is MNHEY, CDR2 SVGEGT.

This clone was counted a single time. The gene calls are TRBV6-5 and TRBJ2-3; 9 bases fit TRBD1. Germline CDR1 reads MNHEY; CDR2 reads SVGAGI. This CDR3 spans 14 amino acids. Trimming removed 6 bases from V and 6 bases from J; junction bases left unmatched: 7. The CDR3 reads CASSPTGGQDTQYF. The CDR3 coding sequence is TGTGCCAGCAGCCCGACAGGGGGGCAGGATACGCAGTATTTT.